The entry below gives a single T cell receptor (beta chain) sequence along with its context. Its antigen is not known. The junction shows a germline mismatch at one end, possibly a read error. The data were obtained in a study of cytomegalovirus exposure and HLA in healthy donors. Broader study findings: Listed as cytomegalovirus-associated were around 160 TCR beta chains. A missense variant in DCLRE1C was later tied to TCR beta V- and J-gene trimming. Accurate HLA-A and HLA-B prediction from TCR beta sequences was reported for most subjects.

There are 15 residues in the CDR3. CDR1 LGHNA and CDR2 YSLEER come from the germline V gene. 60 Vbeta and 13 Jbeta primers were used in PCR. How the authors handled the data: Later reanalysis found tens of millions of unique TCR beta chains, roughly 10 million of them shared. Sequencing used immunoSEQ multiplex PCR; TCRdb keeps in-frame clones, though not all of them. The D gene and trimming were derived from the DNA, and the V and J assignments and clone size from that table. The repertoire holds some 170,000 clones, with roughly 80% as singletons. Sequences were obtained from PBMCs. The TCR was taken from a woman under 30 in good health and CMV-seropositive. The chain joins TRBV4-3 to TRBJ2-6; 7 bases align to TRBD1. DNA for the CDR3: TGCGCCAGCAGCGTCAGGGGGATTGGGGCCAACGGCCTGACTTTC. Amino acid sequence: CASSVRGIGANGLTF.